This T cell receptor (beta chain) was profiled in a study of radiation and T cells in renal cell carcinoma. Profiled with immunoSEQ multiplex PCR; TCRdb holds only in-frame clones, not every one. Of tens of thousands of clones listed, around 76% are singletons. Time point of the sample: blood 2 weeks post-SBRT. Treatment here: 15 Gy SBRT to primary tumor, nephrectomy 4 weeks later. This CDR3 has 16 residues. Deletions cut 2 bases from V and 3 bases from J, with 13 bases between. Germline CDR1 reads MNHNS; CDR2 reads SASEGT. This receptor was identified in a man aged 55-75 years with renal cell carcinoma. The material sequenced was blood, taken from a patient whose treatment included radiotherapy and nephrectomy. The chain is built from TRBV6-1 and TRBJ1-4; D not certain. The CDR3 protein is CASSELGVSSNEKLFF. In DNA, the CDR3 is TGTGCCAGCAGTGAACTCGGAGTCAGCTCTAATGAAAAACTGTTTTTT.